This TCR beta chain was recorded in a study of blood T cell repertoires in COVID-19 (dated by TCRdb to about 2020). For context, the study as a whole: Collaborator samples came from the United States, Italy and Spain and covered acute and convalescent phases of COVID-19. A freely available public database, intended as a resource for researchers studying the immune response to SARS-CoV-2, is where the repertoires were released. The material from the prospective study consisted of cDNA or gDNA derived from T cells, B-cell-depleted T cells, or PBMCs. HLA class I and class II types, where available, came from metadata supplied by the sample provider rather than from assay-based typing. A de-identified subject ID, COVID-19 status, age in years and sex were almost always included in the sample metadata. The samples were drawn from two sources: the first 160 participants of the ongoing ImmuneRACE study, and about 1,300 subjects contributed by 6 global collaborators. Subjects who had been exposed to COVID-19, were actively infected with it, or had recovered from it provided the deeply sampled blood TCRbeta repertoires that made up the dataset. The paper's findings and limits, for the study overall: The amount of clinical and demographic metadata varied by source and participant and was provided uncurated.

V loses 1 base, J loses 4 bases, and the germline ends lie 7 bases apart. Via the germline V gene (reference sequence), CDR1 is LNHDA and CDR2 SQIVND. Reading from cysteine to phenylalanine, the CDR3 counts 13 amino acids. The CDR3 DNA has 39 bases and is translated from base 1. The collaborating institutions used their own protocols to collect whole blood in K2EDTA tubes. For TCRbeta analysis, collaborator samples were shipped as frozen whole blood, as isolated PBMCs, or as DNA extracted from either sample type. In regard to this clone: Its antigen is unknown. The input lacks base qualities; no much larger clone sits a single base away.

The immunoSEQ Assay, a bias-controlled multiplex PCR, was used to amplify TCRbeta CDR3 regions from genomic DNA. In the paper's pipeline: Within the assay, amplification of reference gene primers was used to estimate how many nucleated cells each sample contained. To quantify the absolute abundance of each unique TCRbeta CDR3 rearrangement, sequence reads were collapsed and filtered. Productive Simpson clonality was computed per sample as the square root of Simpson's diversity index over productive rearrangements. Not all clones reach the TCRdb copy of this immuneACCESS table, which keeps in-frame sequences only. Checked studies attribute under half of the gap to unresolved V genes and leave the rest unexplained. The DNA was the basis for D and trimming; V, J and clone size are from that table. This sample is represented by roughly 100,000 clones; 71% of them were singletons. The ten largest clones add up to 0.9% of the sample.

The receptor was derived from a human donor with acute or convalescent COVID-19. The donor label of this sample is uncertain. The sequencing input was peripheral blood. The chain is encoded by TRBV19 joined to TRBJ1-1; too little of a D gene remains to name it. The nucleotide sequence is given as TGTGCCAGTAGTATAGCCCAGGCCACTGAAGCTTTCTTT. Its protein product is CASSIAQATEAFF.